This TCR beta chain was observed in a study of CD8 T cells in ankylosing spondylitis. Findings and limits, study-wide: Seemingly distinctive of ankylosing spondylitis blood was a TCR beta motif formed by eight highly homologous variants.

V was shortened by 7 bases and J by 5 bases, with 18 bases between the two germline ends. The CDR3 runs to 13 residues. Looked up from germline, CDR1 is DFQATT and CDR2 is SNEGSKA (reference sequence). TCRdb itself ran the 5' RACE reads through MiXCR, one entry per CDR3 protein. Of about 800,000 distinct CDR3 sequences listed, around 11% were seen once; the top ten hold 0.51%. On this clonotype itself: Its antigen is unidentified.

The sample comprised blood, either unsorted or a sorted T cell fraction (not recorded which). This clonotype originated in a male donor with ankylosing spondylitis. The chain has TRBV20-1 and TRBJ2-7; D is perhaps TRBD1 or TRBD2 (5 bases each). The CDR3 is CSVTEAGPNEQYF. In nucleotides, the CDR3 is TGCAGTGTTACGGAGGCAGGGCCCAACGAGCAGTACTTC.